What follows describes a single T cell receptor beta chain. Its antigen remains unknown. This sample stems from a study of T cells in Graves' hyperthyroidism and ophthalmopathy. TCR beta CDR3 region amplification was performed from RNA transcripts. Researchers ran a first-round RT-PCR on the TCR CDR3 using the HTBI primer set. Via MiXCR, TCRdb re-called the multiplex PCR reads, giving one row per CDR3 protein. The sample consists of a few hundred thousand distinct CDR3 sequences, about 43% of them appearing once. V was clipped by 4 bases and J by 6 bases; unmatched bases: 13. There are 16 residues in the CDR3. CDR1 and CDR2 (germline): SGHRS, YFSETQ. Study-level findings and limits: Ophthalmopathy was told apart from stable hyperthyroidism by a 13 V-J model. Blood also held most thyroid clonotypes expanded beyond 0.001.

The specimen was peripheral blood or thyroid tissue (not recorded which). This TCR came from a woman aged 18-29 years with Graves' hyperthyroidism. This sequence joins TRBV5-1 and TRBJ2-7, with 10 bases fitting TRBD2. The chain's CDR3 is CASSVRAGTSVTEQYF. CDR3 bases: TGCGCCAGCAGCGTACGAGCTGGGACTAGCGTTACCGAGCAGTACTTC. Based on the CDR3 plus reference TRBV5-1 and TRBJ2-7, the full variable domain is KAGVTQTPRYLIKTRGQQVTLSCSPISGHRSVSWYQQTPGQGLQFLFEYFSETQRNKGNFPGRFSGRQFSNSRSEMNVSTLELGDSALYLCASSVRAGTSVTEQYFGPGTRLTVT.